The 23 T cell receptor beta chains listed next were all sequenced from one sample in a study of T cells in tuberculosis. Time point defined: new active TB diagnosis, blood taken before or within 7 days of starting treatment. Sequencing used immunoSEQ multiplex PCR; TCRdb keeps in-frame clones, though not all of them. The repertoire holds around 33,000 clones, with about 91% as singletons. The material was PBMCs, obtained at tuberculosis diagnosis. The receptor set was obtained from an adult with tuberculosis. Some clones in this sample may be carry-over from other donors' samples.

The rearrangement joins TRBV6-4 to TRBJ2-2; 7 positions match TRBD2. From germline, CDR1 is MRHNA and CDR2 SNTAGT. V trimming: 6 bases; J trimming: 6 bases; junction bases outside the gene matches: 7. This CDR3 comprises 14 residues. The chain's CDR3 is CASSSRGGSGELFF. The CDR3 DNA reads TGTGCCAGCAGCTCCCGGGGAGGGTCCGGGGAGCTGTTTTTT.

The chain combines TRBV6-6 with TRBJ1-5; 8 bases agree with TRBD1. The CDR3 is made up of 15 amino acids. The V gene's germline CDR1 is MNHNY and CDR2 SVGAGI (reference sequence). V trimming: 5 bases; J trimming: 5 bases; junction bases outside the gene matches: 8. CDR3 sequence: CASSPQGARYQPQHF. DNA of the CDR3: TGTGCCAGCAGTCCTCAGGGGGCGCGATATCAGCCCCAGCATTTT.

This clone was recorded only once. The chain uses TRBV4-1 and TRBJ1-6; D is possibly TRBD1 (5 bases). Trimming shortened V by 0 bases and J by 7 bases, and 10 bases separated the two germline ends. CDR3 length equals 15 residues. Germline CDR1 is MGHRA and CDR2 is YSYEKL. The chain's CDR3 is CASSQERQINSPLHF. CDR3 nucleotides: TGCGCCAGCAGCCAAGAACGACAGATCAATTCACCCCTCCACTTT.

The CDR3 protein is CASSATGYNEQFF. CDR3 sequence (DNA): TGTGCCAGTAGTGCCACAGGGTACAATGAGCAGTTCTTC. This chain connects TRBV19 to TRBJ2-1, with D perhaps matching TRBD1 (6 bases). The CDR3 totals 13 residues. The V end was cut by 5 bases, the J end by 4 bases, with 9 bases between. Germline-derived CDR1 and CDR2 are LNHDA and SQIVND (reference sequence).

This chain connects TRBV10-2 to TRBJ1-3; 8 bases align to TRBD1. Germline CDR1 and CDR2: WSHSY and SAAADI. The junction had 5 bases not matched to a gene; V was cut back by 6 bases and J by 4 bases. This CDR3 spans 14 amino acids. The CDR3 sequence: CASRDQGAGNTIYF. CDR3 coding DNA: TGCGCCAGCAGAGATCAGGGGGCGGGAAACACCATATATTTT.

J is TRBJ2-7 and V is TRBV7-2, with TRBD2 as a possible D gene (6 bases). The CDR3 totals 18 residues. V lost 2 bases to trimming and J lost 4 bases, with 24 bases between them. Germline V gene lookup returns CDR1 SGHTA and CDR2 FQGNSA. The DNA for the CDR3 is TGTGCCAGCAGCTTATTGGGCCCGGGACCCGGGGGAATATACGAGCAGTACTTC. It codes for CASSLLGPGPGGIYEQYF.

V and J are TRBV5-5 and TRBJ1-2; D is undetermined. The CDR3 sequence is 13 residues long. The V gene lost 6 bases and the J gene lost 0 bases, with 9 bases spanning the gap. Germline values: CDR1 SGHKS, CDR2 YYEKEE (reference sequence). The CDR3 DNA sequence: TGTGCCAGCATCGGAGAAGCTAACTATGGCTACACCTTC. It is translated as CASIGEANYGYTF.

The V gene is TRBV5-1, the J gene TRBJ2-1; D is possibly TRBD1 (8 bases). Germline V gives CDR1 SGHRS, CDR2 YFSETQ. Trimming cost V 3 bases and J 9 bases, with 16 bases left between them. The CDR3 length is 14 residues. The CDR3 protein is CASSSGQGGGEQFF. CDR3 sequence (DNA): TGCGCCAGCAGCTCTGGACAGGGAGGGGGTGAGCAGTTCTTC. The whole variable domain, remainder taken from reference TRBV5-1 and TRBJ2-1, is KAGVTQTPRYLIKTRGQQVTLSCSPISGHRSVSWYQQTPGQGLQFLFEYFSETQRNKGNFPGRFSGRQFSNSRSEMNVSTLELGDSALYLCASSSGQGGGEQFFGPGTRLTVL.

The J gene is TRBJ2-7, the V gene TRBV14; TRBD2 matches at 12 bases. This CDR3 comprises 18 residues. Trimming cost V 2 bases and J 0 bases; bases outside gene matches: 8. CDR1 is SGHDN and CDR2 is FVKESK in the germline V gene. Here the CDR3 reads CASSQTGLAGPSSYEQYF. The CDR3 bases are TGTGCCAGCAGCCAAACCGGACTAGCGGGGCCGAGCTCCTACGAGCAGTACTTC.

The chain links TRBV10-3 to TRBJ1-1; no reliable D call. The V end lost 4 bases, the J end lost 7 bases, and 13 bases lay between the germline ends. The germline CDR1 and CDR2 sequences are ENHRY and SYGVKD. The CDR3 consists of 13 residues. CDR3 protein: CAISGPGGREAFF. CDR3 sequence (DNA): TGTGCCATCAGTGGCCCCGGAGGGCGTGAAGCTTTCTTT.

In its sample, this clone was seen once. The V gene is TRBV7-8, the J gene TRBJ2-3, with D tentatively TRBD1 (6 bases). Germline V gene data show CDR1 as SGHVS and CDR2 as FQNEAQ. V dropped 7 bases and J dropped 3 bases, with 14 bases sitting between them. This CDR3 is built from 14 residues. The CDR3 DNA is TGTGCCAGCATAACAGGGATAGCGACAGATACGCAGTATTTT. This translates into CASITGIATDTQYF.

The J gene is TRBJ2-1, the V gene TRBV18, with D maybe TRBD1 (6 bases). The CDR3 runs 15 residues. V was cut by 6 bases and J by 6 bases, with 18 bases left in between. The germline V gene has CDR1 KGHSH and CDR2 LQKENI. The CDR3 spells CASSPGTRMFNEQFF. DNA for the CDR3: TGTGCCAGCTCCCCCGGGACACGGATGTTCAATGAGCAGTTCTTC.

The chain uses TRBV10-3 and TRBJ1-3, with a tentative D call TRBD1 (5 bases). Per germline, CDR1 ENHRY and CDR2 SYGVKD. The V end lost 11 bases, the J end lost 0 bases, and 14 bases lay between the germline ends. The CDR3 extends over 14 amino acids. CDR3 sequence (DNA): TGTGCCTCCCGGGGGGAGCCCTCTGGAAACACCATATATTTT. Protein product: CASRGEPSGNTIYF.

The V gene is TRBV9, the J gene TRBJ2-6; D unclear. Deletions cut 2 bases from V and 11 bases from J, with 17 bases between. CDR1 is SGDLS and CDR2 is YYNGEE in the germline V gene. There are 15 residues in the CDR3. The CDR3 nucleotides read TGTGCCAGCAGCGTTAGTAGTTCCACAGCTTACGTCCTGACTTTC. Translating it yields CASSVSSSTAYVLTF.

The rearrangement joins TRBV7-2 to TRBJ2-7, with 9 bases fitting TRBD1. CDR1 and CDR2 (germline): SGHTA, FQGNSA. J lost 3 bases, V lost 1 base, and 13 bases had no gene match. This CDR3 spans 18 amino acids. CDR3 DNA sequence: TGTGCCAGCAGCTTAGGTTCGTTTGGCGGGACAGGGTTCTACGAGCAGTACTTC. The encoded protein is CASSLGSFGGTGFYEQYF.

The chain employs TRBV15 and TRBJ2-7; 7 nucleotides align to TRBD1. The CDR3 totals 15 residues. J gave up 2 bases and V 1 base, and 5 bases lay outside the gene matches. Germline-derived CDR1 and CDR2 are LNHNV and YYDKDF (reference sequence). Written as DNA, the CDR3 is TGTGCCACCAGCAGAGGACAGGGCTTTACCTACGAGCAGTACTTC. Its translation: CATSRGQGFTYEQYF.

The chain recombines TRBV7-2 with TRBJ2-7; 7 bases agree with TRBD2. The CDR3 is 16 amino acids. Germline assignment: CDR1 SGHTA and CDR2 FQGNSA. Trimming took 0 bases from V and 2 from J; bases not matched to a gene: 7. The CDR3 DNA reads TGTGCCAGCAGCTTAGCGCGGGGAGCGGGGACCTACGAGCAGTACTTC. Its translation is CASSLARGAGTYEQYF.

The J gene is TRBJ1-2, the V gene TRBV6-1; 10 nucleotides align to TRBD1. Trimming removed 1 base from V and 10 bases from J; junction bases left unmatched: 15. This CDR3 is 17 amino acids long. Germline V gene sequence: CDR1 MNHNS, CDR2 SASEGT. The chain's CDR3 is CASSEVGGTGAKSVYTF. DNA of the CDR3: TGTGCCAGCAGTGAAGTTGGGGGGACAGGGGCAAAATCTGTCTACACCTTC.

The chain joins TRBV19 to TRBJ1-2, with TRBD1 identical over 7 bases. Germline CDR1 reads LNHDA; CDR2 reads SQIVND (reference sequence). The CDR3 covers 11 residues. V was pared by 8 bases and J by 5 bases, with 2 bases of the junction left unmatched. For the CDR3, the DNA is TGTGCCAGTTGGACAGGATATGGCTACACCTTC. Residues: CASWTGYGYTF. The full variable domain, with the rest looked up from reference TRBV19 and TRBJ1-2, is DGGITQSPKYLFRKEGQNVTLSCEQNLNHDAMYWYRQDPGQGLRLIYYSQIVNDFQKGDIAEGYSVSREKKESFPLTVTSAQKNPTAFYLCASWTGYGYTFGSGTRLTVV.

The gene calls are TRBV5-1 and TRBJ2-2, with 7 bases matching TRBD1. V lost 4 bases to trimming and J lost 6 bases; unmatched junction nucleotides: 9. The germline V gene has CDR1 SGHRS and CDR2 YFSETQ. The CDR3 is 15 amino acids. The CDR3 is CASSVDRVRAGELFF. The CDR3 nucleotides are TGCGCCAGCAGCGTCGACAGGGTCAGGGCCGGGGAGCTGTTTTTT. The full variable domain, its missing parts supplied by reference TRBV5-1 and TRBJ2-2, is KAGVTQTPRYLIKTRGQQVTLSCSPISGHRSVSWYQQTPGQGLQFLFEYFSETQRNKGNFPGRFSGRQFSNSRSEMNVSTLELGDSALYLCASSVDRVRAGELFFGEGSRLTVL.

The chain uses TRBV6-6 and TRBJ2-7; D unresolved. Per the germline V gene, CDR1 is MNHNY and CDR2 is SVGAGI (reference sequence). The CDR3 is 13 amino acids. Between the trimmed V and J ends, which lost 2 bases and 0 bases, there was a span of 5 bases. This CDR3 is CASSYGLSYEQYF. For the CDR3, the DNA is TGTGCCAGCAGTTACGGCCTCTCCTACGAGCAGTACTTC.

The CDR3 here is CASSRGQGDHNEQFF. The DNA for the CDR3 is TGTGCCAGCAGCCGGGGACAGGGGGACCACAATGAGCAGTTCTTC. The V gene is TRBV4-2, the J gene TRBJ2-1; TRBD1 aligns across 11 bases. V was clipped by 4 bases and J by 5 bases; unmatched bases: 4. The CDR3 is 15 amino acids. CDR1 and CDR2 from the germline V gene are LGHNA and YNFKEQ.

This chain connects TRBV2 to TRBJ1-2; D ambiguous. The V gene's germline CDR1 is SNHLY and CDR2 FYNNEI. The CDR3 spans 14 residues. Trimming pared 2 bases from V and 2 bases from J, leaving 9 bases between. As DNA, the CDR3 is TGTGCCAGCAGTGAAACAGTCCTAAACTATGGCTACACCTTC. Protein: CASSETVLNYGYTF.